Described below is a single TCR beta chain sequence and its context. Antigen specificity is unknown. This CDR3 is built from 13 residues. The germline V gene has CDR1 SNHLY and CDR2 FYNNEI. Trimming left V 5 bases short and J 5 bases short, with 12 bases between. Hyperthyroidism, newly diagnosed and lasting under 2 months, affected patients aged 18 to 65. Exclusion of a patient resulted from uncontrolled infection, other autoimmune disease, pregnancy or lactation. Amplification of TCR beta CDR3 regions used RNA as the template. Carried out on the TCR CDR3, a first-round RT-PCR used the HTBI primer set. TCRdb re-called the multiplex PCR reads with MiXCR, one entry per CDR3 protein. The sample holds around 540,000 distinct CDR3 sequences, about 45% seen once. This sample was taken from a study of T cells in Graves' hyperthyroidism and ophthalmopathy. Study-level results: Stable hyperthyroidism was told apart from ophthalmopathy by a model built on 13 V-J features.

Sequenced input: peripheral blood or thyroid tissue (not recorded which). The clonotype originates from a woman between 18 and 29 years old with Graves' hyperthyroidism. The V and J genes are TRBV2 and TRBJ2-5; D may be TRBD1 or TRBD2 (6 bases each). This CDR3 is CASSWGAVETQYF. The CDR3 DNA sequence: TGTGCCAGCAGTTGGGGGGCTGTGGAGACCCAGTACTTC.